This entry concerns a single T cell receptor (beta chain). The record originates from a study of blood T cell repertoires in COVID-19. On the study more broadly: T cells, B-cell-depleted T cells, or PBMCs provided the cDNA or gDNA that served as material.

The repertoire was sequenced with immunoSEQ multiplex PCR; TCRdb's copy has only in-frame clones and lacks some. Of about 220,000 clones in the sample, around 88% were seen once. The CDR3 length is 12 residues. Germline V lookup: CDR1 MDHEN, CDR2 SYDVKM. V was trimmed by 2 bases and J by 8 bases, leaving 6 bases between them. Residents of over 20 US areas, aged about 18 to 95 years, made up the participants. This sequence joins TRBV28 and TRBJ1-4; no clear D. The origin of this receptor is a woman aged 50 to 60 with acute COVID-19. Sequenced sample: PBMCs or T cells enriched from blood (not recorded which). CDR3 protein: CASSLQREKLFF. As DNA, the CDR3 is TGTGCCAGCAGTTTACAGAGGGAAAAACTGTTTTTT.